This entry features one TCR beta chain sequence. Its recognized antigen is unknown. Base qualities were left out, and no much larger clone turns up one base away. The data belong to a study of blood T cell repertoires in COVID-19 (dated by TCRdb to about 2020). For the study in its entirety: Samples from collaborators originated in the United States, Italy and Spain and spanned both the acute and convalescent phases of COVID-19. The samples were drawn from two sources: the first 160 participants of the ongoing ImmuneRACE study, and 1,200 or so subjects contributed by 6 global collaborators. The repertoires were released in a freely available public database intended as a resource for research on the immune response to SARS-CoV-2. The dataset comprised deeply sampled blood TCRbeta repertoires from subjects exposed to, actively infected with, or recovered from COVID-19. Nearly every sample came with metadata listing a de-identified subject ID, COVID-19 status, age in years and sex. The prospective study material was composed of cDNA or gDNA derived from T cells, B-cell-depleted T cells, or PBMCs. Where available, HLA class I and class II types were taken from metadata supplied by the sample provider and were not determined by assay-based typing.

V gives up 3 bases and J gives up 4 bases, and the segment between their germline ends measures 7 bases. Based on the germline V gene, the CDR1 and CDR2 sequences are MDHEN and SYDVKM. Its CDR3 holds 13 amino acids, cysteine through phenylalanine. CDR3 DNA only is kept here, 39 bases in frame from base 1. Summary of the overall study and its limitations: The quantity of clinical and demographic metadata differed by source and by participant and was supplied without curation.

Enrolling through a virtual design, the prospective study's participants ranged in age from roughly 18 to 89 years and lived across roughly 24 United States geographic areas. Cohort assignment in the prospective study relied on participant-reported clinical history from a screening survey and a study questionnaire. In the prospective study, whole blood, serum and a nasopharyngeal or oropharyngeal swab were collected from each participant by mobile phlebotomists. Additional blood draws and questionnaires over an approximately 2-month period could optionally be provided by prospective study participants. Prospective study blood samples were shipped either frozen or at room temperature before DNA extraction. TCRbeta CDR3 regions were amplified from genomic DNA using the immunoSEQ Assay, a bias-controlled multiplex PCR. The authors' analysis ran thus. The number of nucleated cells in each sample was estimated by amplification of reference gene primers within the assay. To quantify the absolute abundance of each unique TCRbeta CDR3 rearrangement, sequence reads were collapsed and filtered. Productive Simpson clonality was computed per sample as the square root of Simpson's diversity index over productive rearrangements. TCRdb carries this immuneACCESS record with in-frame sequences only. Its versions omit some clonotypes, under half of them owing to an unresolved V gene in the studies checked, with the rest unexplained. The V and J calls and clone size were taken over from that table, and D and trimming were inferred from the DNA. This sample is represented by more than 200,000 clones; about nine tenths of them were singletons. The ten most abundant clones make up about 4% of the sample.

The receptor's source is a woman in her twenties or thirties with acute COVID-19. The sequence joins TRBV28 to TRBJ1-3; D gene: possibly TRBD1, on 5 matching bases. Sample: PBMCs or T cells enriched from blood (not recorded which). The CDR3 sequence is CASSFTGGNTIYF. The DNA is TGTGCCAGCAGTTTCACAGGAGGAAACACCATATATTTT.